The clone carrying this T cell receptor (beta chain) was detected only a few times. Germline loops: CDR1 SGHRS, CDR2 YFSETQ. V gave up 4 bases and J gave up 6 bases; unmatched junction bases: 10. This CDR3 is 15 amino acids long. The data were obtained in a study of T cells in Graves' hyperthyroidism and ophthalmopathy. RNA transcripts yielded amplified TCR beta CDR3 regions. An initial round of RT-PCR targeting the TCR CDR3 relied on the HTBI primer set. A single record per CDR3 protein comes from TCRdb applying MiXCR to the multiplex PCR reads. The sample consists of some 380,000 distinct CDR3 sequences, roughly 13% of them appearing once.

The sequencing sample was made of blood. The clonotype was recovered from a man aged 30-40 years with Graves' hyperthyroidism that later progressed to Graves' ophthalmopathy. The chain links TRBV5-1 to TRBJ1-2; the match to TRBD1 covers 9 bases. The CDR3: CASSPTGTGSDGYTF. The CDR3 nucleotides are TGCGCCAGCAGCCCCACCGGGACAGGGTCGGATGGCTACACCTTC. The full variable domain, in which reference TRBV5-1 and TRBJ1-2 provide the parts outside the CDR3, is KAGVTQTPRYLIKTRGQQVTLSCSPISGHRSVSWYQQTPGQGLQFLFEYFSETQRNKGNFPGRFSGRQFSNSRSEMNVSTLELGDSALYLCASSPTGTGSDGYTFGSGTRLTVV.